Presented here are 23 T cell receptor beta chains from one specimen sequenced in a study of blood T cell repertoires in COVID-19. The assay was immunoSEQ multiplex PCR, and TCRdb's table has in-frame clones only and misses some. The sample records 90,000 or so clones, approximately 91% being singletons. The sample comprised peripheral blood. All receptors derive from a human donor with active COVID-19. The donor label of this sample is uncertain.

The gene calls are TRBV7-9 and TRBJ2-3, with D perhaps TRBD1 (5 bases). The CDR3 is 15 amino acids. V lost 3 bases and J 3 bases, leaving 13 bases between the germline ends. CDR1 is SEHNR, CDR2 FQNEAQ, per germline (reference sequence). DNA for the CDR3: TGTGCCAGCAGCTTGAGAAGGGGTTGGACAGATACGCAGTATTTT. It translates to CASSLRRGWTDTQYF.

The chain is built from TRBV7-2 and TRBJ1-5, with D possibly TRBD1 on 5 matching bases. This CDR3 contains 14 residues. The germline V and J ends were trimmed by 3 bases and 3 bases, with 9 bases remaining between them. Germline V lookup: CDR1 SGHTA, CDR2 FQGNSA. As DNA, the CDR3 is TGTGCCAGCAGCTTTCCAGGGAACAATCAGCCCCAGCATTTT. Its protein is CASSFPGNNQPQHF.

The rearrangement joins TRBV19 to TRBJ1-1; 7 positions agree with TRBD1. Germline lookup yields CDR1 LNHDA and CDR2 SQIVND (reference sequence). Unmatched junction bases numbered 16, after V lost 5 bases and J lost 1 base. This CDR3 comprises 18 residues. Here the CDR3 reads CASSPERGRTPGNTEAFF. CDR3 in DNA: TGTGCCAGTAGTCCCGAAAGGGGGCGGACTCCGGGGAACACTGAAGCTTTCTTT.

The V and J genes are TRBV4-1 and TRBJ2-3, with 11 bases lining up with TRBD1. Trimming took 4 bases from V and 4 from J; bases not matched to a gene: 13. In germline, CDR1 is MGHRA, CDR2 YSYEKL. The CDR3 runs to 18 residues. The CDR3 loop is CASSRLTRTGGRADTQYF. The DNA of the CDR3 is TGCGCCAGCAGCCGATTGACGAGGACAGGGGGCCGCGCAGATACGCAGTATTTT.

The chain recombines TRBV7-3 with TRBJ2-1, with 7 bases matching TRBD2. CDR1 and CDR2 from the germline V gene are SGHTA and FQGTGA. This CDR3 is 15 amino acids long. The J segment lost 5 bases and the V segment lost 0 bases, leaving 4 bases of the junction unmatched. CDR3 region: CASSLTGLADNEQFF. The CDR3 region has the DNA TGTGCCAGCAGCTTAACTGGTCTAGCGGACAATGAGCAGTTCTTC.

The chain employs TRBV19 and TRBJ1-5; D gene ambiguous. Germline CDR1 LNHDA, CDR2 SQIVND (reference sequence). The ends were cut back, 1 base at V and 3 bases at J, with 10 bases in the middle. The CDR3 has 15 residues. The CDR3 sequence: CASSIGWEPNQPQHF. CDR3 sequence (DNA): TGTGCCAGTAGTATAGGTTGGGAGCCCAATCAGCCCCAGCATTTT.

This chain uses TRBV5-1 with TRBJ2-7; 10 bases align to TRBD1. CDR3 length: 10 amino acids. Germline CDR1 reads SGHRS; CDR2 reads YFSETQ. CDR3 in DNA: TGCGCCAGCAGCTTCGACAGGGGGCAAGTC. Its translation is CASSFDRGQV.

The genes are TRBV6-5 and TRBJ1-5, with TRBD1 as a possible D gene (6 bases). The germline gives CDR1 MNHEY, CDR2 SVGAGI. The ends were cut back, 5 bases at V and 2 bases at J, with 10 bases in the middle. This CDR3 comprises 14 residues. The CDR3 bases are TGTGCCAGCAGTCCCAGGGGTGGCAATCAGCCCCAGCATTTT. It encodes CASSPRGGNQPQHF.

J is TRBJ2-2 and V is TRBV6-5; D perhaps matches TRBD1 (5 bases). In germline, CDR1 is MNHEY, CDR2 SVGAGI. Deletions cut 5 bases from V and 8 bases from J, with 18 bases between. This CDR3 is built from 15 residues. The CDR3 sequence: CASSPRTRSPGELFF. The CDR3 region has the DNA TGTGCCAGCAGTCCCCGGACACGGTCACCGGGGGAGCTGTTTTTT.

The chain is built from TRBV7-8 and TRBJ1-1, with 10 bases lining up with TRBD1. The CDR3 runs to 16 residues. With 0 bases clipped from V and 8 bases from J, the junction kept 9 bases outside the gene matches. Germline-derived CDR1 and CDR2 are SGHVS and FQNEAQ. CDR3 sequence (DNA): TGTGCCAGCAGCTTAGCTGGGGACAGGGGACGGGGCGAAGCTTTCTTT. It codes for CASSLAGDRGRGEAFF.

The genes are TRBV28 and TRBJ2-7; possibly TRBD1 for D (5 bases). CDR3 size: 12 residues. Germline CDR1 reads MDHEN; CDR2 reads SYDVKM. V was shortened by 3 bases and J by 6 bases, with 9 bases between the two germline ends. CDR3 loop: CASSLSGREQYF. In DNA, the CDR3 is TGTGCCAGCAGTTTGTCAGGGCGCGAGCAGTACTTC. The full variable domain, with the rest looked up from reference TRBV28 and TRBJ2-7, is DVKVTQSSRYLVKRTGEKVFLECVQDMDHENMFWYRQDPGLGLRLIYFSYDVKMKEKGDIPEGYSVSREKKERFSLILESASTNQTSMYLCASSLSGREQYFGPGTRLTVT.

The chain joins TRBV7-3 to TRBJ2-5, with TRBD1 matching over 7 bases. With 5 bases clipped from V and 4 bases from J, the junction kept 7 bases outside the gene matches. CDR1 is SGHTA and CDR2 is FQGTGA in the germline V gene. This CDR3 is built from 14 residues. CDR3 nucleotides: TGTGCCAGCAGCCTTAACGCAGGGGGAGAGACCCAGTACTTC. Protein product: CASSLNAGGETQYF.

V is TRBV19 and J is TRBJ2-1, with D possibly matching TRBD1 (6 bases). Germline V lookup: CDR1 LNHDA, CDR2 SQIVND (reference sequence). The ends were cut back, 5 bases at V and 0 bases at J, with 14 bases in the middle. The length of the CDR3 is 16 residues. CDR3 DNA sequence: TGTGCCAGTAGTTTCGGACAGCGGTACTCCTACAATGAGCAGTTCTTC. As protein: CASSFGQRYSYNEQFF. Full variable domain (remainder filled in from reference TRBV19 and TRBJ2-1): DGGITQSPKYLFRKEGQNVTLSCEQNLNHDAMYWYRQDPGQGLRLIYYSQIVNDFQKGDIAEGYSVSREKKESFPLTVTSAQKNPTAFYLCASSFGQRYSYNEQFFGPGTRLTVL.

The chain is built from TRBV7-2 and TRBJ2-1; 7 bases align to TRBD1. Germline loops: CDR1 SGHTA, CDR2 FQGNSA. With V trimmed by 2 bases and J by 11 bases, 15 bases remained unmatched. The CDR3 consists of 16 residues. The CDR3 bases are TGTGCCAGCAGCTTAAGTCCGGGACAGCCGAGGGGGAAGCAGTTCTTC. It codes for CASSLSPGQPRGKQFF.

This rearrangement joins TRBV4-1 to TRBJ1-4; D is undetermined. The CDR3 runs 15 residues. Germline V lookup: CDR1 MGHRA, CDR2 YSYEKL. Trimming removed 3 bases from V and 5 bases from J, with 13 bases in between. CDR3 DNA: TGCGCCAGCAGCCATCAGCCCAGGAGGAATGAAAAACTGTTTTTT. This gives the protein CASSHQPRRNEKLFF.

The V gene is TRBV6-2 or TRBV6-3, the J gene TRBJ1-1; no firm D call. In germline, CDR1 is MNHEY, CDR2 SVGEGT. This CDR3 has 15 amino acids. Trimming left V 0 bases short and J 6 bases short, with 14 bases between. The CDR3 DNA sequence: TGTGCCAGCAGTTACTCGAGCCAGGTGAGGGCTGAAGCTTTCTTT. Translated, it gives CASSYSSQVRAEAFF.

CDR3: CASSKEDQGSLGYTF. CDR3 DNA: TGTGCCAGCAGCAAAGAGGACCAGGGGTCCCTTGGCTACACCTTC. The chain is built from TRBV21-1 and TRBJ1-2; the table's D call TRBD1 went unverified against the DNA. TRBV21-1 is labeled a pseudogene. This CDR3 has 15 residues.

The rearrangement uses TRBV19 and TRBJ1-4, with a possible D match to TRBD1 (5 bases). The CDR3 has 18 residues. Trimming cost V 4 bases and J 0 bases, with 18 bases left between them. Looked up from germline, CDR1 is LNHDA and CDR2 is SQIVND (reference sequence). In DNA, the CDR3 is TGTGCCAGTAGTAGCCAGGGCGAGCCACTCGCAACTAATGAAAAACTGTTTTTT. This sequence encodes CASSSQGEPLATNEKLFF.

The chain carries TRBV7-9 and TRBJ2-7; TRBD2 aligns across 8 bases. Germline V gene data show CDR1 as SEHNR and CDR2 as FQNEAQ (reference sequence). The CDR3 extends over 14 amino acids. With V trimmed by 5 bases and J by 2 bases, 5 bases remained unmatched. The CDR3 is CASSQGLAPYEQYF. The DNA of the CDR3 is TGTGCCAGCAGCCAAGGACTAGCCCCCTACGAGCAGTACTTC. Complete variable domain (other parts from reference TRBV7-9 and TRBJ2-7): DTGVSQNPRHKITKRGQNVTFRCDPISEHNRLYWYRQTLGQGPEFLTYFQNEAQLEKSRLLSDRFSAERPKGSFSTLEIQRTEQGDSAMYLCASSQGLAPYEQYFGPGTRLTVT.

The chain is built from TRBV6-2 or TRBV6-3 and TRBJ2-1; weak D call: TRBD2 (5 bases). Germline V gene sequence: CDR1 MNHEY, CDR2 SVGEGT. V dropped 4 bases and J dropped 0 bases, with 10 bases sitting between them. This CDR3 has 15 residues. CDR3 coding DNA: TGTGCCAGCAGTTCCCGGGGTAGCTCCTACAATGAGCAGTTCTTC. Its translation is CASSSRGSSYNEQFF.

The rearrangement joins TRBV19 to TRBJ2-1; D may be TRBD1 (6 bases). With 7 bases removed from V and 3 bases from J, the gap between germline ends came to 13 bases. The CDR3 has 14 residues. CDR1 and CDR2 (germline): LNHDA, SQIVND (reference sequence). The CDR3 reads CASKPGHHYNEQFF. The CDR3 coding sequence is TGTGCCAGTAAACCGGGACACCACTACAATGAGCAGTTCTTC. Together with reference TRBV19 and TRBJ2-1, the CDR3 gives the full variable domain: DGGITQSPKYLFRKEGQNVTLSCEQNLNHDAMYWYRQDPGQGLRLIYYSQIVNDFQKGDIAEGYSVSREKKESFPLTVTSAQKNPTAFYLCASKPGHHYNEQFFGPGTRLTVL.

The chain recombines TRBV4-1 with TRBJ2-2; a weak D match, TRBD1 (7 bases). V was shortened by 2 bases and J by 5 bases, with 9 bases between the two germline ends. The germline gives CDR1 MGHRA, CDR2 YSYEKL. The CDR3 contains 14 residues. In nucleotides, the CDR3 is TGCGCCAGCAGCCAATCAGGGGGGACCGGGGAGCTGTTTTTT. As protein: CASSQSGGTGELFF.

The rearrangement links TRBV20-1 to TRBJ1-1; TRBD1 is a possible D gene (6 bases). CDR3 length: 14 amino acids. Trimming stripped 3 bases from V and 4 bases from J, with 15 bases between. The germline V gene has CDR1 DFQATT and CDR2 SNEGSKA (reference sequence). The CDR3 protein is CSASETGYRTEAFF. CDR3 coding DNA: TGCAGTGCTAGTGAAACAGGGTATCGCACTGAAGCTTTCTTT.